This T cell receptor (beta chain) is drawn from a study of blood T cell repertoires in COVID-19. In germline, CDR1 is SGHDT, CDR2 YYEEEE. This CDR3 contains 15 residues. Trimming removed 4 bases at V and 2 bases at J, with 16 bases between. The repertoire was sequenced with immunoSEQ multiplex PCR; TCRdb's copy has only in-frame clones and lacks some. Here the sample spans around 150,000 clones, about four fifths being singletons. V and J are TRBV5-6 and TRBJ2-7, with a tentative D call TRBD2 (5 bases). The receptor comes from a human donor in a cohort sampled during active COVID-19. Sequenced: peripheral blood. CDR3 sequence (DNA): TGTGCCAGCAGCCCGGAAGTCGGACTCCCCTACGAGCAGTACTTC. Its protein product is CASSPEVGLPYEQYF.